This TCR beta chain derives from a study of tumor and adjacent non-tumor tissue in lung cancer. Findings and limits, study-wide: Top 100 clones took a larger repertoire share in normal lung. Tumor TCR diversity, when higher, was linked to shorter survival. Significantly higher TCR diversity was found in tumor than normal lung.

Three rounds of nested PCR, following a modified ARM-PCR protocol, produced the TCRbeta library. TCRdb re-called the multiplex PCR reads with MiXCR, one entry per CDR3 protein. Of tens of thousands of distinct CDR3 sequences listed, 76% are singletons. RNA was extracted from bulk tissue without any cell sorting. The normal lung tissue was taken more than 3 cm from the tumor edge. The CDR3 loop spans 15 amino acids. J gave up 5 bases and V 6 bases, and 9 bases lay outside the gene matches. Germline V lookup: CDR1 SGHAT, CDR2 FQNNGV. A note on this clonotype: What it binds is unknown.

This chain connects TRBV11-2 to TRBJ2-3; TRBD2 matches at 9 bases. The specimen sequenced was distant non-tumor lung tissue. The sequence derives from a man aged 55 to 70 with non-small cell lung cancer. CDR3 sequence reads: CASRFGGRAEDTQYF. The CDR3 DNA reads TGTGCCAGCAGATTCGGCGGGAGGGCCGAAGATACGCAGTATTTT.